A single sample is the source of the 8 T cell receptor beta chains below, sequenced in a study of OX40 agonist ivuxolimab in advanced cancers. The method was immunoSEQ multiplex PCR; TCRdb's version includes in-frame clones alone and lacks a portion of them. The sample holds fewer than 55,000 clones, less than 90% seen once. Source: CD4+ or CD8+ T cells sorted from blood, taken in a trial of the OX40 agonist ivuxolimab. All receptors come from an adult with an advanced solid tumor such as melanoma, head and neck, liver or kidney cancer.

V usage is TRBV27 and J usage is TRBJ1-2, with 8 bases lining up with TRBD1. CDR1 and CDR2 from the germline V gene are MNHEY and SMNVEV (reference sequence). This CDR3 has 13 amino acids. V was clipped by 3 bases and J by 8 bases; unmatched bases: 5. CDR3 nucleotide sequence: TGTGCCAGCAGTTTCGGAAGGGACAGGGGCTACACCTTC. Amino acids: CASSFGRDRGYTF.

The chain combines TRBV19 with TRBJ1-2; D possibly corresponds to TRBD1 (5 bases). This CDR3 has 13 amino acids. Germline V gene lookup returns CDR1 LNHDA and CDR2 SQIVND (reference sequence). V shed 0 bases and J shed 8 bases, with 10 bases lying between them. CDR3 nucleotide sequence: TGTGCCAGTAGTATAGATCGACAGAACGGCTACACCTTC. Translating gives CASSIDRQNGYTF.

The chain joins TRBV7-2 to TRBJ1-1; D unresolved. The CDR3 runs to 15 residues. With 3 bases removed from V and 1 base from J, the gap between germline ends came to 12 bases. The germline CDR1 and CDR2 sequences are SGHTA and FQGNSA. The CDR3 region is CASSFYPGGNTEAFF. The CDR3 bases are TGTGCCAGCAGCTTTTATCCTGGCGGGAACACTGAAGCTTTCTTT. Supplemented by reference TRBV7-2 and TRBJ1-1, the full variable domain reads GAGVSQSPSNKVTEKGKDVELRCDPISGHTALYWYRQSLGQGLEFLIYFQGNSAPDKSGLPSDRFSAERTGGSVSTLTIQRTQQEDSAVYLCASSFYPGGNTEAFFGQGTRLTVV.

The CDR3, as DNA: TGTGCCAGCAGCGTTAAGACGGGCGGTGAGCAGTTCTTC. Protein product: CASSVKTGGEQFF. The rearrangement joins TRBV9 to TRBJ2-1; D not certain. This CDR3 is built from 13 residues. Per the germline V gene, CDR1 is SGDLS and CDR2 is YYNGEE. Trimming shortened V by 2 bases and J by 9 bases, and 12 bases separated the two germline ends.

The gene calls are TRBV29-1 and TRBJ2-3; D not certain. The ends were cut back, 4 bases at V and 2 bases at J, with 7 bases in the middle. The CDR3 runs to 12 residues. Germline assignment: CDR1 SQVTM and CDR2 ANQGSEA. The DNA for the CDR3 is TGCAGCGTTGTCAAGGACACAGATACGCAGTATTTT. This gives the protein CSVVKDTDTQYF.

This sequence joins TRBV6-6 and TRBJ2-5, with 7 bases aligning to TRBD1. This CDR3 has 16 residues. Per the germline V gene, CDR1 is MNHNY and CDR2 is SVGAGI (reference sequence). The V gene end was trimmed by 6 bases and the J gene end by 4 bases; junction bases not matched to a gene: 14. CDR3 in amino acids: CASSPPNRGPGETQYF. CDR3 in DNA: TGTGCCAGCAGCCCCCCCAACAGGGGCCCCGGAGAGACCCAGTACTTC.

V gene TRBV2 combines with J gene TRBJ1-5, with unresolved D. The germline gives CDR1 SNHLY, CDR2 FYNNEI. The CDR3 length is 15 residues. The V end was cut by 6 bases, the J end by 0 bases, with 12 bases between. The CDR3 region is CASRRSTDSNQPQHF. For the CDR3, the DNA is TGTGCCAGCAGGCGAAGTACAGATAGCAATCAGCCCCAGCATTTT. The full variable domain, with the rest looked up from reference TRBV2 and TRBJ1-5, is EPEVTQTPSHQVTQMGQEVILRCVPISNHLYFYWYRQILGQKVEFLVSFYNNEISEKSEIFDDQFSVERPDGSNFTLKIRSTKLEDSAMYFCASRRSTDSNQPQHFGDGTRLSIL.

The chain links TRBV7-9 to TRBJ1-2, with 7 bases fitting TRBD1. V was clipped by 5 bases and J by 5 bases; unmatched bases: 8. Germline CDR1 reads SEHNR; CDR2 reads FQNEAQ (reference sequence). CDR3 length: 14 residues. This CDR3 reads CASSHTGAGYGYTF. The CDR3 region has the DNA TGTGCCAGCAGCCACACAGGGGCAGGGTATGGCTACACCTTC.